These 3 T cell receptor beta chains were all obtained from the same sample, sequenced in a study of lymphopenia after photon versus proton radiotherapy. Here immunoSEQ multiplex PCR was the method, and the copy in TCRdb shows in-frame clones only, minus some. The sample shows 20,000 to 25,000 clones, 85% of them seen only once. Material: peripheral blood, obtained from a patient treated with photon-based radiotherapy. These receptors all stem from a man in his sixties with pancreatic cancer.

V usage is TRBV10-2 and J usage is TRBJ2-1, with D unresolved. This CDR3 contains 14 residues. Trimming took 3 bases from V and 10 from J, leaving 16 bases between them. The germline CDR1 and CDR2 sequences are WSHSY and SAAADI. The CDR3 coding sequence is TGCGCCAGCAGTGATAACCGGTTGAGTCCCGAGCAGTTCTTC. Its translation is CASSDNRLSPEQFF.

The CDR3 sequence is CASGFRENTEAFF. The CDR3 nucleotides are TGTGCCAGTGGTTTTCGGGAGAACACTGAAGCTTTCTTT. V is TRBV19 and J is TRBJ1-1; D is unresolved. V lost 8 bases and J lost 1, with 11 bases in between. The CDR3 sequence is 13 residues long. Per the germline V gene, CDR1 is LNHDA and CDR2 is SQIVND (reference sequence).

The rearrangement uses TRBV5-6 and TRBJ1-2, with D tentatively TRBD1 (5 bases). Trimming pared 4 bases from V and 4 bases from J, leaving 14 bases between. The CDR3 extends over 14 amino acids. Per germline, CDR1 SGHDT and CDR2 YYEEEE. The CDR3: CASSLPGTLYGYTF. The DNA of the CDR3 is TGTGCCAGCAGCCTCCCCGGGACCCTCTATGGCTACACCTTC.